This TCR beta chain was obtained from a study of T cells in Graves' hyperthyroidism and ophthalmopathy (dated by TCRdb to the late 2010s). Regarding the complete study: Peripheral blood was sampled at the time of initial diagnosis, prior to any treatment. To identify TCR V-J signatures that set the groups apart, the researchers used a discovery cohort of 100 patients, made up of about 44 with Graves' ophthalmopathy and about 60 with stable Graves' hyperthyroidism. An independent validation cohort of around 20 hyperthyroidism patients and 17 patients who later progressed to ophthalmopathy tested prospective prediction of ophthalmopathy. The roughly 100 discovery patients were randomly divided into training and test sets at a 7:3 ratio. Thyroid tissue and blood T-cell repertoires from six Graves' hyperthyroidism patients were also compared in the study. Following sampling, methimazole starting at 30 mg daily was given to hyperthyroidism patients, and high-dose intravenous methylprednisolone was given to ophthalmopathy patients. The paper describes TCR Vbeta CDR3 sequencing of some 130 peripheral blood samples, made up of about 41 ophthalmopathy patients, roughly 75 hyperthyroidism patients and some 17 progressor patients. On the study overall, not on this receptor specifically: Blood samples also contained most of the expanded thyroid clonotypes (frequency above 0.001), which suggests that blood repertoires may reflect thyroid immune responses. No statistical method was used to fix the sample size in advance, and group allocation was not hidden from the investigators. In validation, the model predicted progression to ophthalmopathy a median of about 6.5 months before onset, with approximately 70% sensitivity and just under 75% specificity. In cross-validation, a model built on a 13 V-J signature told ophthalmopathy apart from stable hyperthyroidism with under 90% sensitivity and about 81% specificity, and in testing the same model reached 80%/75%.

The CDR3 goes from the cysteine to the phenylalanine over 15 residues. The sequence is cut down to CDR3 DNA, 45 bases in frame from base 1. V lost 0 bases and J lost 0 bases; the stretch between them is 8 bases long. In the germline V gene, CDR1 corresponds to MGHRA and CDR2 to YSYEKL. This clonotype showed up many times. Its specific antigen is unknown. No much larger clone is present one base from it, and per-base qualities are unavailable. Amplification of TCR beta CDR3 regions was carried out from RNA transcripts. For the first round of RT-PCR on the TCR CDR3, the HTBI primer set was used together with the Qiagen OneStep RT-PCR kit. Libraries were constructed in a second round of multiplex PCR, after which size selection and purification were carried out. The libraries were sequenced on an Illumina HiSeq2000 using paired-end 100 bp reads. The study's processing was this. SOAPnuke was used to process the raw data, throwing out any read that contained adapters or uncalled bases, had a mean Phred below 15, or lacked an exact constant-primer or identifier match. COPE v1.2.5 was used to merge high-quality paired reads, and clonotypes were defined as unique nucleotide sequences. MiTCR v1.1 was used to align clonotypes to the IMGT TRBV, TRBD and TRBJ reference segments. The analysis included only V-J combinations with a frequency above 0.0001, which together covered approximately 99% of the repertoires. A TCS score was defined as the ratio between F50 (clonal expansion) and ExV (chaos), using BLOSUM62-based TCRdist between CDR3 peptides within each V-J. Welch's t-statistics and random forest reduced 500 to 650 V-J features to around 14, which were used in a naive Bayes classifier (R e1071). The public sequencing data were trimmed at Q25 with fastp and processed into clonotypes with MiXCR by TCRdb, which kept only in-frame beta chains. Records with the same CDR3 protein are collapsed into one entry carrying the most frequent genes and DNA. What appears here as the V and J calls and clone size reflects TCRdb's work, not the paper's. This sample comprises a few hundred thousand distinct CDR3 sequences, more than 20% of them detected only once. Together, the top ten hold about 30% of the sample.

A patient counted as having stable Graves' hyperthyroidism if no progression to ophthalmopathy occurred over 18 months of follow-up. The hyperthyroidism patients were between 18 and 65 years old and newly diagnosed, with a disease duration of less than 2 months. The study excluded patients with uncontrolled infections, other autoimmune diseases, pregnancy or lactation. Diagnoses were based on clinical symptoms, serum thyroxine and TRAb, thyroid ultrasound and orbital computed tomography. Ficoll-Paque density gradient centrifugation was used to isolate PBMCs from around 10 ml of fresh peripheral blood. Total RNA was extracted using Trizol reagent, and RNA quality was assessed on an Agilent 2100 Bioanalyzer.

The sequence came from a man aged 18 to 30 with Graves' hyperthyroidism. Sequencing input: blood. The chain was built from TRBV4-1 and TRBJ1-1; TRBD1 is perhaps the D gene, given 5 matching bases. In nucleotide form, the sequence is TGCGCCAGCAGCCAAGACAGGGTCCTGAACACTGAAGCTTTCTTT. Its product reads: CASSQDRVLNTEAFF.